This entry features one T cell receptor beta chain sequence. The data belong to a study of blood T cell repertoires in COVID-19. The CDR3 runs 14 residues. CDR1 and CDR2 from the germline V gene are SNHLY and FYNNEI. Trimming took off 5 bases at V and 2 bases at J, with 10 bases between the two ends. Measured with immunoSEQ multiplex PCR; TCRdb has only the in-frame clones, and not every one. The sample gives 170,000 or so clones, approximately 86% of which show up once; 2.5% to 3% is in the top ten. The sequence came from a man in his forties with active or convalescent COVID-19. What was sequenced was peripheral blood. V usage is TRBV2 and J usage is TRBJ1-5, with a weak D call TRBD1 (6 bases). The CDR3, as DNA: TGTGCCAGCAGTCCAGGGGCTGGCAATCAGCCCCAGCATTTT. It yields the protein CASSPGAGNQPQHF. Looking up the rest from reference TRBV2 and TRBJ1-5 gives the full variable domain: EPEVTQTPSHQVTQMGQEVILRCVPISNHLYFYWYRQILGQKVEFLVSFYNNEISEKSEIFDDQFSVERPDGSNFTLKIRSTKLEDSAMYFCASSPGAGNQPQHFGDGTRLSIL.